This T cell receptor beta chain stems from a study of T cells in Graves' hyperthyroidism and ophthalmopathy. Amplified TCR beta CDR3 regions derived from RNA transcripts. First-round RT-PCR of the TCR CDR3 relied on the HTBI primer set. MiXCR was run by TCRdb on the multiplex PCR reads, yielding one entry per CDR3 protein. The sample has fewer than 700,000 distinct CDR3 sequences; about 17% are singletons. This clonotype appeared many times. This sequence was found in a woman aged 25-40 years with Graves' hyperthyroidism. The material sequenced was blood.

CDR3 DNA sequence: TGTGCCAGCAGCGTAGAGGGACCCTACGAGCAGTACTTC. Its translation is CASSVEGPYEQYF. The V call is TRBV9, the J call TRBJ2-7, with D perhaps TRBD1 or TRBD2 (5 bases each). There are 13 residues in the CDR3. Germline loops: CDR1 SGDLS, CDR2 YYNGEE. The V end was cut by 0 bases, the J end by 2 bases, with 6 bases between.